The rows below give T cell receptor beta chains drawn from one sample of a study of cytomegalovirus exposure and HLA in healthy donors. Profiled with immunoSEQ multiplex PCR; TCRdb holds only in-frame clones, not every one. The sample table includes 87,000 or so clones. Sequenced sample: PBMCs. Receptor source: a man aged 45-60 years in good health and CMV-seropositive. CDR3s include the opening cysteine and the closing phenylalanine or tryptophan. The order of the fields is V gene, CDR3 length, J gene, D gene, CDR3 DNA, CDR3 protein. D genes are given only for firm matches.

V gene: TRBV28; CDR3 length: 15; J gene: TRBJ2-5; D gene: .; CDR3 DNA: TGTGCCAGCAGTTTGGCGGGCAGGTACCAAGAGACCCAGTACTTC; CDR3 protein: CASSLAGRYQETQYF
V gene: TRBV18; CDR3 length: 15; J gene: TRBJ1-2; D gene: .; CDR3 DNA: TGTGCCAGCTCACCGGCTTCGGGTGAGGGCTATGGCTACACCTTC; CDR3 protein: CASSPASGEGYGYTF
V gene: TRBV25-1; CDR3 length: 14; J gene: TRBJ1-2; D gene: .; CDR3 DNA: TGTGCCAGCAGTGAAGAGGGAGAGGGCTATGGCTACACCTTC; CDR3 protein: CASSEEGEGYGYTF
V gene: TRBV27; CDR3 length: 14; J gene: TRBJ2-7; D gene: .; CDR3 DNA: TGTGCCAGCAGTTTATCGGACACCTCCTACGAGCAGTACTTC; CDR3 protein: CASSLSDTSYEQYF
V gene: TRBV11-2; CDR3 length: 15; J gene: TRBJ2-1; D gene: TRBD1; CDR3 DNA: TGTGCCAGCAGCTCCCTTCGGGACAGGGACAATGAGCAGTTCTTC; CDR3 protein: CASSSLRDRDNEQFF
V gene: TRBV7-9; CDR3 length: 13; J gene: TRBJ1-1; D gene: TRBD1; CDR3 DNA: TGTGCCAGCAGCTTAGGGACAGGGCTTGAAGCTTTCTTT; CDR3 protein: CASSLGTGLEAFF
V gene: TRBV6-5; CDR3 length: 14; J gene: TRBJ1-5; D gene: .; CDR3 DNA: TGTGCCAGCACATCCGGAGGCATCAATCAGCCCCAGCATTTT; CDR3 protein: CASTSGGINQPQHF
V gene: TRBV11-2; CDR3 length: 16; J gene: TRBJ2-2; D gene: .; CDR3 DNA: TGTGCCAGCAGCTTAGATAGGGGGGGGAACACCGGGGAGCTGTTTTTT; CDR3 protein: CASSLDRGGNTGELFF
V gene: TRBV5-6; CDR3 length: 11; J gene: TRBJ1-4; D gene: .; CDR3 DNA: TGTGCCAGCAGCTTGAATGGACAGCGGTTTTTT; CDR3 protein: CASSLNGQRFF
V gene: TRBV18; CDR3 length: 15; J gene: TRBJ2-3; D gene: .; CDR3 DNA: TGTGCCAGCTCACCCGGAGCGACTAGCACAGATACGCAGTATTTT; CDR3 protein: CASSPGATSTDTQYF
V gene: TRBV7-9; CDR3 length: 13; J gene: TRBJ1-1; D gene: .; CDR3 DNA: TGTGCCAGCAGCGAAACAGGGAACACTGAAGCTTTCTTT; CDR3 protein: CASSETGNTEAFF
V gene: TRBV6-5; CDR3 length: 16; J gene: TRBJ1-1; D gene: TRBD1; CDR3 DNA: TGTGCCAGCAGTTACTCCCCGACAGGGGCGAACACTGAAGCTTTCTTT; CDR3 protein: CASSYSPTGANTEAFF
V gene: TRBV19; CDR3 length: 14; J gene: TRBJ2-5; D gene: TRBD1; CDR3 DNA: TGTGCCAGTAGTATCGGGACAGGGGTAGAGACCCAGTACTTC; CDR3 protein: CASSIGTGVETQYF